A selection of T cell receptor beta chains follows, all from one sample in a study of cytomegalovirus exposure and HLA in healthy donors. Data came from immunoSEQ multiplex PCR; TCRdb stores just in-frame clones and leaves some out. The sample includes approximately 100,000 clones, roughly four fifths seen only once; the top ten take less than 15%. Source material: PBMCs. Receptors were obtained from a male donor in good health and CMV-seropositive. Each CDR3 is given with its conserved first and last residue. The D gene is left open where the match is weak. Size tells how often a clone was seen (once, few, many) or the class of an expanded clone, and some rows leave it out.

D: NA
size: NA
V: TRBV29-1
J: TRBJ1-1
DNA: TGCAGCGTGCGGAACACTGAAGCTTTCTTT
CDR3: CSVRNTEAFF

D: NA
size: many
V: TRBV6-5
J: TRBJ1-2
DNA: TGTGCCAGCAGTTATGGTCAGGGAATCCTCTATGGCTACACCTTC
CDR3: CASSYGQGILYGYTF

D: TRBD1
size: NA
V: TRBV27
J: TRBJ2-5
DNA: TGTGCCAGCAGTTTGACAGGGGCAGGGGAGACCCAGTACTTC
CDR3: CASSLTGAGETQYF

D: NA
size: NA
V: TRBV2
J: TRBJ1-5
DNA: TGTGCCAGCAGTGAGAGCTATAGCAATCAGCCCCAGCATTTT
CDR3: CASSESYSNQPQHF

D: NA
size: NA
V: TRBV2
J: TRBJ2-7
DNA: TGTGCCAGCAGCCAAGAGGGGGGGCCCAACGAGCAGTACTTC
CDR3: CASSQEGGPNEQYF

D: TRBD1
size: few
V: TRBV6-1
J: TRBJ1-2
DNA: TGTGCCAGCAGTAGACAGGGAGGCGGCGATGGCTACACCTTC
CDR3: CASSRQGGGDGYTF

D: TRBD1
size: NA
V: TRBV19
J: TRBJ1-1
DNA: TGTGCCAGTAGTACCACGGGACAGGGTTGGACTGAAGCTTTCTTT
CDR3: CASSTTGQGWTEAFF

D: TRBD1
size: NA
V: TRBV4-1
J: TRBJ1-5
DNA: TGCGCCAGCAGCTCCCTGGACAGGGGGCGAGGTCAGCCCCAGCATTTT
CDR3: CASSSLDRGRGQPQHF

D: NA
size: NA
V: TRBV5-1
J: TRBJ2-1
DNA: TGCGCCAGCAGAGGCCCGGGGGATGAGGGCAATGAGCAGTTCTTC
CDR3: CASRGPGDEGNEQFF

D: NA
size: NA
V: TRBV19
J: TRBJ2-1
DNA: TGTGCCAGTACTGGGGGTGCGGGGGAGCAGTTCTTC
CDR3: CASTGGAGEQFF

D: TRBD1
size: NA
V: TRBV5-4
J: TRBJ1-1
DNA: TGTGCCAGCAGCAAGGGACAGGGGTTAACTTCTGAAGCTTTCTTT
CDR3: CASSKGQGLTSEAFF

D: NA
size: NA
V: TRBV5-4
J: TRBJ1-2
DNA: TGTGCCAGCAGCTTGGGTCAGGTAGCTAACTATGGCTACACCTTC
CDR3: CASSLGQVANYGYTF

D: TRBD2
size: NA
V: TRBV9
J: TRBJ2-1
DNA: TGTGCCAGCAGCCAGCGGGGGGCCGACCGGAAAAGCTCCTACAATGAGCAGTTCTTC
CDR3: CASSQRGADRKSSYNEQFF

D: NA
size: NA
V: TRBV14
J: TRBJ2-1
DNA: TGTGCCAGCAGCCAAGATTGGGAGGAGCAGTTCTTC
CDR3: CASSQDWEEQFF

D: NA
size: NA
V: TRBV5-5
J: TRBJ1-1
DNA: TGTGCCAGCAGCCTTCAGGGATGGAACACTGAAGCTTTCTTT
CDR3: CASSLQGWNTEAFF

D: NA
size: NA
V: TRBV9
J: TRBJ2-1
DNA: TGTGCCAGCAGCGTAGAAGGGGTATTGGCCAATGAGCAGTTCTTC
CDR3: CASSVEGVLANEQFF

D: NA
size: NA
V: TRBV19
J: TRBJ1-2
DNA: TGTGCCAGTAGTCCCAACCGAGGGATCGACCTGGGCACCTTC
CDR3: CASSPNRGIDLGTF

D: NA
size: few
V: TRBV7-6
J: TRBJ2-6
DNA: TGTGCCAGCAGCTCTTGGGCAGGGGACGGGGCCAACGTCCTGACTTTC
CDR3: CASSSWAGDGANVLTF

D: NA
size: NA
V: TRBV7-2
J: TRBJ2-5
DNA: TGTGCCAGCAGCTTATATTCCGATGCGGTTGAGACCCAGTACTTC
CDR3: CASSLYSDAVETQYF

D: TRBD1
size: NA
V: TRBV10-3
J: TRBJ2-7
DNA: TGTGCCTCCGGACAGGGTACCTACGAGCAGTACTTC
CDR3: CASGQGTYEQYF

D: NA
size: NA
V: TRBV5-1
J: TRBJ1-3
DNA: TGCGCCAGCAGCCCCGGACTGGGAGAGGGAAACACCATATATTTT
CDR3: CASSPGLGEGNTIYF

D: TRBD1
size: NA
V: TRBV11-3
J: TRBJ2-3
DNA: TGTGCCAGCAGCTCCCGGGACAGTGCTACGCAGTATTTT
CDR3: CASSSRDSATQYF

D: TRBD1
size: NA
V: TRBV5-1
J: TRBJ2-7
DNA: TGCGCCAGCAACAGGGAGACAGGGCTCTCTGCCGAGCAGTACTTC
CDR3: CASNRETGLSAEQYF

D: NA
size: NA
V: TRBV29-1
J: TRBJ1-1
DNA: TGCAGCGGGGCCAGGGGATGGAACACTGAAGCTTTCTTT
CDR3: CSGARGWNTEAFF

D: TRBD1
size: NA
V: TRBV6-4
J: TRBJ2-1
DNA: TGTGCCAGCAGTGACGGGACAGGGTACAATGAGCAGTTCTTC
CDR3: CASSDGTGYNEQFF

D: TRBD2
size: NA
V: TRBV5-4
J: TRBJ2-3
DNA: TGTGCCAGCAGCTCCGGGACTAGCGGCACAGATACGCAGTATTTT
CDR3: CASSSGTSGTDTQYF

D: NA
size: NA
V: TRBV7-8
J: TRBJ1-5
DNA: TGTGCCAGCAGCTCGACAGGCGCGGGGGGGACATTAGGCAAGGGGCCCCAGCATTTT
CDR3: CASSSTGAGGTLGKGPQHF

D: TRBD2
size: NA
V: TRBV11-3
J: TRBJ2-5
DNA: TGTGCCAGCAGCTTAGCAGCGGGGGCAGAGACCCAGTACTTC
CDR3: CASSLAAGAETQYF

D: NA
size: NA
V: TRBV5-1
J: TRBJ1-2
DNA: TGCGCCAGCAGCTTGGGGCCAGGGCGAGACCGTAGTAACTATGGCTACACCTTC
CDR3: CASSLGPGRDRSNYGYTF

D: TRBD1
size: NA
V: TRBV30
J: TRBJ2-7
DNA: TGTGCCTGGAGTCATCAACAGGGGAGCGAGCAGTACTTC
CDR3: CAWSHQQGSEQYF

D: NA
size: NA
V: TRBV9
J: TRBJ2-4
DNA: TGTGCCAGCAGCGGGGAGAACAAAAACATTCAGTACTTC
CDR3: CASSGENKNIQYF

D: NA
size: NA
V: TRBV30
J: TRBJ2-3
DNA: TGTGCCTGGAGGGGCGGGGCCAGCACAGATACGCAGTATTTT
CDR3: CAWRGGASTDTQYF

D: NA
size: NA
V: TRBV4-3
J: TRBJ2-5
DNA: TGCGCCAGCAGCCAGTATAGCGGTGGCCCAGAGACCCAGTACTTC
CDR3: CASSQYSGGPETQYF

D: TRBD1
size: NA
V: TRBV4-1
J: TRBJ1-5
DNA: TGCGCCAGCAGCCAAGAAACGGGACAGCCGGTAAGGCCCCAGCATTTT
CDR3: CASSQETGQPVRPQHF

D: TRBD2
size: NA
V: TRBV7-2
J: TRBJ2-1
DNA: TGTGCCAGCAGCTCCGGGGGGGGCTCCTACAATGAGCAGTTCTTC
CDR3: CASSSGGGSYNEQFF

D: TRBD1
size: NA
V: TRBV5-6
J: TRBJ1-2
DNA: TGTGCCAGCAGCTTGGTAGGACAGGGTGGTGGCTACACCTTC
CDR3: CASSLVGQGGGYTF

D: NA
size: NA
V: TRBV9
J: TRBJ1-2
DNA: TGTGCCAGCAGCGTAAGGGGCAACTATGGCTACACCTTC
CDR3: CASSVRGNYGYTF

D: NA
size: NA
V: TRBV30
J: TRBJ2-7
DNA: TGTGCCTGGCACGACCACCAGGACTACGAGCAGTACTTC
CDR3: CAWHDHQDYEQYF

D: NA
size: few
V: TRBV13
J: TRBJ1-2
DNA: TGTGCCAGCAGCCCGTCCAGAGGGTCGCACTATGGCTACACCTTC
CDR3: CASSPSRGSHYGYTF

D: NA
size: NA
V: TRBV11-2
J: TRBJ1-5
DNA: TGTGCCAGCAGCTTAGACAGGAACCAGCCCCAGCATTTT
CDR3: CASSLDRNQPQHF

D: TRBD1
size: NA
V: TRBV18
J: TRBJ1-6
DNA: TGTGCCAGCTCAGCGGGACAGGGAGAGTCACCCCTCCACTTT
CDR3: CASSAGQGESPLHF

D: NA
size: NA
V: TRBV19
J: TRBJ2-5
DNA: TGTGCCAGTAGTCGGCGGGGTACTGAGACCCAGTACTTC
CDR3: CASSRRGTETQYF

D: TRBD1
size: NA
V: TRBV27
J: TRBJ2-7
DNA: TGTGCCAGCAGTTTCACCGGGACAGGGATCGAGCAGTACTTC
CDR3: CASSFTGTGIEQYF

D: NA
size: NA
V: TRBV5-8
J: TRBJ2-3
DNA: TGTGCCAGCAGCCCGGTTGGGGCCCCTCGGTCAGATACGCAGTATTTT
CDR3: CASSPVGAPRSDTQYF

D: NA
size: NA
V: TRBV4-3
J: TRBJ2-1
DNA: TGCGCCAGCAGCCTCCTCCTCCCAGGGGAGACCTACAATGAGCAGTTCTTC
CDR3: CASSLLLPGETYNEQFF

D: TRBD2
size: NA
V: TRBV30
J: TRBJ2-3
DNA: TGTGCCTGGAGTGTAATCTTGGGGGGGGGATTCGATACGCAGTATTTT
CDR3: CAWSVILGGGFDTQYF

D: TRBD1
size: NA
V: TRBV7-2
J: TRBJ1-6
DNA: TGTGCCAGCAGCTGGGGACAGGGATTACTCAATTCACCCCTCCACTTT
CDR3: CASSWGQGLLNSPLHF

D: NA
size: NA
V: TRBV7-6
J: TRBJ2-3
DNA: TGTGCCAGCAGCTTCAGTATGGATACGCAGTATTTT
CDR3: CASSFSMDTQYF

D: TRBD1
size: NA
V: TRBV9
J: TRBJ2-7
DNA: TGTGCCAGCAGCGTAGCGCCACACGGGACAGGGCAGAGCGAGCAGTACTTC
CDR3: CASSVAPHGTGQSEQYF

D: TRBD1
size: few
V: TRBV30
J: TRBJ2-3
DNA: TGTGCCTGGAGTAGGGACAGGGACACAGATACGCAGTATTTT
CDR3: CAWSRDRDTDTQYF

D: TRBD1
size: NA
V: TRBV11-3
J: TRBJ2-7
DNA: TGTGCCAGCACAAAGGGGACAGGTAGCTACGAGCAGTACTTC
CDR3: CASTKGTGSYEQYF

D: NA
size: NA
V: TRBV9
J: TRBJ1-4
DNA: TGTGCCAGCAGCGTAGGGCGGCTTAATGAAAAACTGTTTTTT
CDR3: CASSVGRLNEKLFF

D: TRBD1
size: NA
V: TRBV9
J: TRBJ2-7
DNA: TGTGCCAGCAGCCCCCACAGGGGGGACAGGGGCTACGAGCAGTACTTC
CDR3: CASSPHRGDRGYEQYF

D: TRBD1
size: NA
V: TRBV27
J: TRBJ2-7
DNA: TGTGCCAGCAGTCTCGGACAGGGCGACTACGAGCAGTACTTC
CDR3: CASSLGQGDYEQYF